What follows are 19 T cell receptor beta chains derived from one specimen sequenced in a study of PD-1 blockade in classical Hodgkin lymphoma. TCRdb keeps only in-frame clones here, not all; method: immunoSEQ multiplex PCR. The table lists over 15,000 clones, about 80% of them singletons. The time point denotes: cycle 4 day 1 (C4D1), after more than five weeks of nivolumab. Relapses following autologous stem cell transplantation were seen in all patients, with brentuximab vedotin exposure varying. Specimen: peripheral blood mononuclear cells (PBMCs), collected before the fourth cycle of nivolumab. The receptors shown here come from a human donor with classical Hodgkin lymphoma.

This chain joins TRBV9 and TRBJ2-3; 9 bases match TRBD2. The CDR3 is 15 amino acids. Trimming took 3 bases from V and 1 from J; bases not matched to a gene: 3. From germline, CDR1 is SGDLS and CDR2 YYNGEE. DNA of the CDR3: TGTGCCAGCAGCGGGGGCGGGAGGGGCACAGATACGCAGTATTTT. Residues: CASSGGGRGTDTQYF.

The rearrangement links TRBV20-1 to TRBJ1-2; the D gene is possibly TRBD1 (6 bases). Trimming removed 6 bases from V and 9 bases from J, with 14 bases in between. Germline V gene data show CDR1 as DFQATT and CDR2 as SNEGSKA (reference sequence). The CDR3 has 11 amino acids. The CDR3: CSARGQGRYTF. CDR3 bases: TGCAGTGCCCGGGGCCAGGGGCGCTACACCTTC.

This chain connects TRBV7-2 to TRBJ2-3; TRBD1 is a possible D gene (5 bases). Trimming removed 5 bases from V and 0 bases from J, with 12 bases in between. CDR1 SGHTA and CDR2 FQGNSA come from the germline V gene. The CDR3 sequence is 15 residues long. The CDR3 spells CASSPRRTSTDTQYF. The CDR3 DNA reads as TGTGCCAGCAGCCCCCGACGGACAAGCACAGATACGCAGTATTTT.

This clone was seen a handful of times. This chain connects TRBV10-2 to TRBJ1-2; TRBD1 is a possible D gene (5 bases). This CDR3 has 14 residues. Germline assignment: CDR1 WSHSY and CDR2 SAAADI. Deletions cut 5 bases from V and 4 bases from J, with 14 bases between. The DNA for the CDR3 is TGCGCCAGCAGTCCGGTTGACAGTATCTATGGCTACACCTTC. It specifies CASSPVDSIYGYTF.

CDR3 DNA sequence: TGCGCCAGCAGCGTGACAGCGGCCATGAACACTGAAGCTTTCTTT. Protein product: CASSVTAAMNTEAFF. The chain recombines TRBV5-1 with TRBJ1-1, with D possibly matching TRBD1 (5 bases). Germline lookup yields CDR1 SGHRS and CDR2 YFSETQ. Trimming pared 4 bases from V and 0 bases from J, leaving 13 bases between. This CDR3 comprises 15 residues.

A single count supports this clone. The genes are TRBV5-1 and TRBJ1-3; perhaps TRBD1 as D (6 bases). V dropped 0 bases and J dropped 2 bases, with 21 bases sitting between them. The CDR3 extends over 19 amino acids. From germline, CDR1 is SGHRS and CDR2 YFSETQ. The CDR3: CASSLEGGAGFYPGNTIYF. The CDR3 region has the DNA TGCGCCAGCAGCTTGGAGGGGGGGGCAGGGTTTTACCCTGGAAACACCATATATTTT.

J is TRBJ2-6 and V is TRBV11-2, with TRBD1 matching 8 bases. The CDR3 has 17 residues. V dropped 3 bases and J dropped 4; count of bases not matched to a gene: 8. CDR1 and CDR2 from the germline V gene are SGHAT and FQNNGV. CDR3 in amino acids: CASSFRQGAGGANVLTF. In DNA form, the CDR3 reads TGTGCCAGCAGCTTTCGCCAGGGGGCGGGAGGGGCCAACGTCCTGACTTTC.

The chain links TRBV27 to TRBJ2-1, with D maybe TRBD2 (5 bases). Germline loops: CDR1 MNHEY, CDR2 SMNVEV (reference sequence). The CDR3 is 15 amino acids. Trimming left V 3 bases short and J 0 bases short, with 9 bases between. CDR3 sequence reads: CASSFVGSSYNEQFF. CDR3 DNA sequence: TGTGCCAGCAGTTTTGTGGGGAGCTCCTACAATGAGCAGTTCTTC.

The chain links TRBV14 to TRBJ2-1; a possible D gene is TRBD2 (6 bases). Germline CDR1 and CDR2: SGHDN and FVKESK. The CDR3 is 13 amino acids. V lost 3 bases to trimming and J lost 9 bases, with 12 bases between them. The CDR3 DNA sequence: TGTGCCAGCAGCCAGATCCTTAGCGGTGAGCAGTTCTTC. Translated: CASSQILSGEQFF.

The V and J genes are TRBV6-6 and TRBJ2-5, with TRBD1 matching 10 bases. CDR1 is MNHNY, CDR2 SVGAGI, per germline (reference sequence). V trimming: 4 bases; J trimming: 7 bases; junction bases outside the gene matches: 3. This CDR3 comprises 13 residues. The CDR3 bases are TGTGCCAGCAGTTTGGGACAGGGGAGGACCCAGTACTTC. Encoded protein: CASSLGQGRTQYF.

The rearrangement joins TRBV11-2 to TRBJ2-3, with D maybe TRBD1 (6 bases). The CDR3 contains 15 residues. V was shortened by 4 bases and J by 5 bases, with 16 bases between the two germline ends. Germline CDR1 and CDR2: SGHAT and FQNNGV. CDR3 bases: TGTGCCAGCAGCTCCGGGACAAGAATCCTAGATACGCAGTATTTT. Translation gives CASSSGTRILDTQYF.

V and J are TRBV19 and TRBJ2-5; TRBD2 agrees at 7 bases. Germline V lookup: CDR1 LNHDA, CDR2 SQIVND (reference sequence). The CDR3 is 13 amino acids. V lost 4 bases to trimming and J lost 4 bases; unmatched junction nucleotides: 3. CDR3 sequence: CASSRGGVETQYF. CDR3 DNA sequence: TGTGCCAGTAGTAGGGGGGGGGTAGAGACCCAGTACTTC.

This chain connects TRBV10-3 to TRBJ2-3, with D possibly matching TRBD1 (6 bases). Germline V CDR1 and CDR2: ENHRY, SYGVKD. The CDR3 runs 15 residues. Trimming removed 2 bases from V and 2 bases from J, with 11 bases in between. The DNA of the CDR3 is TGTGCCATCAGTGAGCCGGGACAAGTCACAGATACGCAGTATTTT. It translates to CAISEPGQVTDTQYF.

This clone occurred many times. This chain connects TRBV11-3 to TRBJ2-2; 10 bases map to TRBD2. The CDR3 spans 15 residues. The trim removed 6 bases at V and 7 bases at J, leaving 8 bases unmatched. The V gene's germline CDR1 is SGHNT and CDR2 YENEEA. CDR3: CASRPGTSANGELFF. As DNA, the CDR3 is TGTGCCAGCAGGCCCGGGACTAGCGCCAACGGGGAGCTGTTTTTT.

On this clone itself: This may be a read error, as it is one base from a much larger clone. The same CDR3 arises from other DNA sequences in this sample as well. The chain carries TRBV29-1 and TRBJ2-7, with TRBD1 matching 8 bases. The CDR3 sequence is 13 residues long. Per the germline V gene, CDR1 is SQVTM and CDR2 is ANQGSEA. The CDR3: CSVGTGTLYEQYF. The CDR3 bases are TGCAGCGTTGGGACAGGGACCCTCTACGAACAGTACTTC.

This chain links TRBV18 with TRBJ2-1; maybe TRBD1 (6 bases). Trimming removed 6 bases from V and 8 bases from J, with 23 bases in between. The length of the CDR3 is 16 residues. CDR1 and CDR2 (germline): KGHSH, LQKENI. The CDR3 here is CASSQTGTLVSDEQFF. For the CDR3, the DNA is TGTGCCAGCTCTCAGACCGGGACACTTGTGAGCGATGAGCAGTTCTTC.

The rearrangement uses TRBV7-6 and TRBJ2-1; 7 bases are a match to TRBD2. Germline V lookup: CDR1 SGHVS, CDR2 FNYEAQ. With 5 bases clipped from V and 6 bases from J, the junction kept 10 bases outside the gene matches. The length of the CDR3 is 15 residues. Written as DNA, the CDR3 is TGTGCCAGCAGCCCAAGGTCCTCGGGGGGCAATGAGCAGTTCTTC. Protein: CASSPRSSGGNEQFF.

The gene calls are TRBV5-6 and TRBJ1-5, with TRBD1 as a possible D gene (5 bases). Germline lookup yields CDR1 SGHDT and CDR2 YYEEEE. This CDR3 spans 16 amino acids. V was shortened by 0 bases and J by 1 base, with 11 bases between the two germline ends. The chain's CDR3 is CASSLDGQTSNQPQHF. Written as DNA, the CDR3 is TGTGCCAGCAGCTTGGACGGACAAACAAGCAATCAGCCCCAGCATTTT.

CDR3 sequence: CATSVGGLFSYNEQFF. DNA of the CDR3: TGTGCCACCAGCGTAGGGGGCCTATTCTCCTACAATGAGCAGTTCTTC. The chain combines TRBV15 with TRBJ2-1; 7 bases are a match to TRBD1. The junction had 7 bases not matched to a gene; V was cut back by 5 bases and J by 0 bases. Germline loops: CDR1 LNHNV, CDR2 YYDKDF (reference sequence). CDR3 length: 16 amino acids.